Following are 23 T cell receptor beta chains from one sample sequenced in a study of cytomegalovirus exposure and HLA in healthy donors. Primers: 60 Vbeta forward and 13 Jbeta reverse. Clones were sequenced by immunoSEQ multiplex PCR, and TCRdb holds only the in-frame ones, with some missing. The specimen's table records about 200,000 clones. The specimen was PBMCs. The origin of the receptors is a boy aged 5 to 17 in good health and CMV-seronegative.

J is TRBJ1-2 and V is TRBV5-1; 8 positions agree with TRBD1. The CDR3 is made up of 14 amino acids. After removal of 0 bases from V and 4 bases from J, the junction contained 2 bases not matched to a gene. Germline V CDR1 and CDR2: SGHRS, YFSETQ. The CDR3 loop is CASSLGGQGYGYTF. The CDR3 DNA is TGCGCCAGCAGCTTGGGAGGACAGGGCTATGGCTACACCTTC.

The chain carries TRBV7-9 and TRBJ1-5; D not certain. The germline gives CDR1 SEHNR, CDR2 FQNEAQ (reference sequence). V lost 3 bases and J 5 bases, leaving 20 bases between the germline ends. The CDR3 is 17 amino acids. The CDR3: CASSLERGRRGDQPQHF. The DNA of the CDR3 is TGTGCCAGCAGCTTGGAGCGAGGCAGGCGGGGAGATCAGCCCCAGCATTTT.

This chain joins TRBV7-6 and TRBJ2-7; TRBD2 is a possible D gene (6 bases). Deletions cut 5 bases from V and 0 bases from J, with 11 bases between. From germline, CDR1 is SGHVS and CDR2 FNYEAQ. CDR3 length: 14 residues. CDR3 sequence: CASSPAEGSYEQYF. CDR3 in DNA: TGTGCCAGCAGCCCAGCGGAGGGCTCCTACGAGCAGTACTTC. Together with reference TRBV7-6 and TRBJ2-7, the CDR3 gives the full variable domain: GAGVSQSPRYKVTKRGQDVALRCDPISGHVSLYWYRQALGQGPEFLTYFNYEAQQDKSGLPNDRFSAERPEGSISTLTIQRTEQRDSAMYRCASSPAEGSYEQYFGPGTRLTVT.

The chain couples TRBV6-5 to TRBJ1-1, with 7 positions matching TRBD1. Germline CDR1 is MNHEY and CDR2 is SVGAGI. The CDR3 contains 15 residues. The V segment lost 2 bases and the J segment 5 bases; nucleotides outside the gene matches: 8. The DNA for the CDR3 is TGTGCCAGCAGTTACCTTCGACGGGACAGTACTGAAGCTTTCTTT. This translates into CASSYLRRDSTEAFF.

The CDR3 DNA sequence: TGTGCCAGCAGCTTACCGGGACAGGGGTGGAATGAGCAGTTCTTC. This gives the protein CASSLPGQGWNEQFF. The genes are TRBV7-2 and TRBJ2-1, with 10 bases identical to TRBD1. The CDR3 runs 15 residues. Trimming at V came to 2 bases and at J to 7 bases, leaving 5 bases not matched to a gene. Germline V gene data show CDR1 as SGHTA and CDR2 as FQGNSA.

The chain has TRBV7-2 and TRBJ1-1, with TRBD1 matching 8 bases. Germline trimming cut 5 bases from V and 5 bases from J; bases unmatched to any gene: 13. There are 16 residues in the CDR3. Germline CDR1 and CDR2: SGHTA and FQGNSA. CDR3 DNA: TGTGCCAGCAGCCCGGGGGTGAGGACAGGGCTGACTGAAGCTTTCTTT. Its protein is CASSPGVRTGLTEAFF.

V is TRBV6-1 and J is TRBJ1-1, with D unresolved. From germline, CDR1 is MNHNS and CDR2 SASEGT. The CDR3 loop spans 14 amino acids. V was clipped by 3 bases and J by 0 bases, with 8 bases between them. The DNA for the CDR3 is TGTGCCAGCAGTGAGCTGAACATGAACACTGAAGCTTTCTTT. Translated: CASSELNMNTEAFF.

The CDR3: CATSRGGEVGYTF. Written as DNA, the CDR3 is TGTGCCACCAGCAGAGGGGGGGAGGTCGGCTACACCTTC. The chain couples TRBV15 to TRBJ1-2; possibly TRBD1 for D (5 bases). The V and J ends lost 1 base and 8 bases respectively, with 11 bases between them. This CDR3 comprises 13 residues. Germline assignment: CDR1 LNHNV and CDR2 YYDKDF (reference sequence). Combining the CDR3 with reference TRBV15 and TRBJ1-2 gives the whole variable domain DAMVIQNPRYQVTQFGKPVTLSCSQTLNHNVMYWYQQKSSQAPKLLFHYYDKDFNNEADTPDNFQSRRPNTSFCFLDIRSPGLGDTAMYLCATSRGGEVGYTFGSGTRLTVV.

The rearrangement uses TRBV5-1 and TRBJ1-4; 11 positions match TRBD1. The CDR3 is 15 residues long. J lost 7 bases, V lost 4 bases, and 6 bases had no gene match. Germline assignment: CDR1 SGHRS and CDR2 YFSETQ. For the CDR3, the DNA is TGCGCCAGCAGCCCAGGGACAGGGGGAGGTGAAAAACTGTTTTTT. Residues: CASSPGTGGGEKLFF.

J is TRBJ1-6 and V is TRBV5-4; TRBD1 matches at 7 bases. Germline lookup yields CDR1 SGHNT and CDR2 YYREEE (reference sequence). The CDR3 spans 15 residues. V dropped 5 bases and J dropped 6; count of bases not matched to a gene: 8. Written as DNA, the CDR3 is TGTGCCAGCAGTGATGACAGGGTGGGTAATTCACCCCTCCACTTT. This translates into CASSDDRVGNSPLHF.

The rearrangement uses TRBV28 and TRBJ2-7; a possible D gene is TRBD2 (5 bases). Trimming stripped 3 bases from V and 3 bases from J, with 15 bases between. In germline, CDR1 is MDHEN, CDR2 SYDVKM. This CDR3 is built from 15 residues. As DNA, the CDR3 is TGTGCCAGCAGTTTGGGGTCGGGGAACAGCTACGAGCAGTACTTC. This codes for CASSLGSGNSYEQYF.

The gene calls are TRBV7-9 and TRBJ1-1, with D possibly matching TRBD1 (6 bases). The V end was cut by 1 base, the J end by 5 bases, with 14 bases between. The CDR3 totals 15 residues. CDR1 and CDR2 (germline): SEHNR, FQNEAQ (reference sequence). CDR3 DNA: TGTGCCAGCAGCTTAGAACGTGCAAGGGGGACTGAAGCTTTCTTT. It is translated as CASSLERARGTEAFF.

The rearrangement uses TRBV2 and TRBJ2-7; D gene unclear. CDR3 length: 13 residues. The germline V gene encodes CDR1 SNHLY and CDR2 FYNNEI. Trimming took off 7 bases at V and 2 bases at J, with 12 bases between the two ends. Here the CDR3 DNA reads TGTGCCAGCATCCCGACTGTGACCTACGAGCAGTACTTC. It specifies CASIPTVTYEQYF.

V usage is TRBV5-1 and J usage is TRBJ2-2; TRBD2 is a possible D gene (7 bases). The ends were cut back, 4 bases at V and 2 bases at J, with 15 bases in the middle. The CDR3 loop spans 16 amino acids. Germline V gives CDR1 SGHRS, CDR2 YFSETQ. The CDR3 DNA sequence: TGCGCCAGCAGCCAGAGGGGGGGCCGAAACACCGGGGAGCTGTTTTTT. Encoded protein: CASSQRGGRNTGELFF. Variable domain in full (rest from reference TRBV5-1 and TRBJ2-2): KAGVTQTPRYLIKTRGQQVTLSCSPISGHRSVSWYQQTPGQGLQFLFEYFSETQRNKGNFPGRFSGRQFSNSRSEMNVSTLELGDSALYLCASSQRGGRNTGELFFGEGSRLTVL.

This chain links TRBV5-4 with TRBJ1-1; D is perhaps TRBD1 (5 bases). The germline gives CDR1 SGHNT, CDR2 YYREEE (reference sequence). The length of the CDR3 is 17 residues. V lost 0 bases and J 4 bases, leaving 19 bases between the germline ends. The CDR3 DNA reads TGTGCCAGCAGCTTGGCCGGAAGAAGGGGATTGGGCACTGAAGCTTTCTTT. The encoded protein is CASSLAGRRGLGTEAFF. The full variable domain, completed using reference TRBV5-4 and TRBJ1-1, is ETGVTQSPTHLIKTRGQQVTLRCSSQSGHNTVSWYQQALGQGPQFIFQYYREEENGRGNFPPRFSGLQFPNYSSELNVNALELDDSALYLCASSLAGRRGLGTEAFFGQGTRLTVV.

V and J are TRBV2 and TRBJ2-3; TRBD1 aligns across 8 bases. The CDR3 is 13 amino acids. The J segment lost 0 bases and the V segment lost 10 bases, leaving 3 bases of the junction unmatched. Germline loops: CDR1 SNHLY, CDR2 FYNNEI. In DNA, the CDR3 is TGTGCCACTCACAGGGGGAGCACAGATACGCAGTATTTT. Translating it yields CATHRGSTDTQYF.

The rearrangement links TRBV5-4 to TRBJ2-3; the D gene is possibly TRBD1 (6 bases). The V gene's germline CDR1 is SGHNT and CDR2 YYREEE (reference sequence). The CDR3 length is 15 residues. V lost 4 bases and J 3 bases, leaving 15 bases between the germline ends. CDR3 loop: CASSPVGAKTDTQYF. CDR3 bases: TGTGCCAGCAGCCCCGTGGGGGCTAAGACAGATACGCAGTATTTT.

V is TRBV6-1 and J is TRBJ2-3; D is possibly TRBD2 (5 bases). The CDR3 runs 14 residues. Germline-derived CDR1 and CDR2 are MNHNS and SASEGT. V was clipped by 2 bases and J by 9 bases, with 15 bases between them. DNA of the CDR3: TGTGCCAGCAGTGAAAGACGGACGGGATCAACGCAGTATTTT. Translating it yields CASSERRTGSTQYF.

The chain links TRBV25-1 to TRBJ1-4, with D maybe TRBD1 (5 bases). The V gene lost 8 bases and the J gene lost 3 bases, with 16 bases spanning the gap. Germline V lookup: CDR1 MGHDK, CDR2 SYGVNS. The CDR3 has 15 residues. Written as DNA, the CDR3 is TGTGCCAGCTCGTTCACCGGGGGTCCTAATGAAAAACTGTTTTTT. It codes for CASSFTGGPNEKLFF.

The V call is TRBV7-9, the J call TRBJ1-1; D might be TRBD1 (6 bases). The CDR3 has 17 residues. Germline assignment: CDR1 SEHNR and CDR2 FQNEAQ (reference sequence). With 2 bases removed from V and 3 bases from J, the gap between germline ends came to 19 bases. CDR3 coding DNA: TGTGCCAGCAGCTTATTTGAAGGGGGGGAGGGGGACACTGAAGCTTTCTTT. As protein: CASSLFEGGEGDTEAFF. The full variable domain, rest sourced from reference TRBV7-9 and TRBJ1-1, is DTGVSQNPRHKITKRGQNVTFRCDPISEHNRLYWYRQTLGQGPEFLTYFQNEAQLEKSRLLSDRFSAERPKGSFSTLEIQRTEQGDSAMYLCASSLFEGGEGDTEAFFGQGTRLTVV.

This chain joins TRBV7-8 and TRBJ1-2, with 8 nucleotides matching TRBD1. This CDR3 contains 13 residues. Germline trimming cut 6 bases from V and 4 bases from J; bases unmatched to any gene: 4. In germline, CDR1 is SGHVS, CDR2 FQNEAQ. The CDR3 region has the DNA TGTGCCAGCAGACAGGGGGGGGCCTATGGCTACACCTTC. This sequence encodes CASRQGGAYGYTF. The complete variable domain, with remaining parts taken from reference TRBV7-8 and TRBJ1-2, reads GAGVSQSPRYKVAKRGQDVALRCDPISGHVSLFWYQQALGQGPEFLTYFQNEAQLDKSGLPSDRFFAERPEGSVSTLKIQRTQQEDSAVYLCASRQGGAYGYTFGSGTRLTVV.

The chain employs TRBV7-3 and TRBJ2-3; a possible D gene is TRBD2 (6 bases). The V end lost 2 bases, the J end lost 2 bases, and 11 bases lay between the germline ends. This CDR3 is built from 15 residues. The germline V gene encodes CDR1 SGHTA and CDR2 FQGTGA. The CDR3 sequence is CASSLLGGTTDTQYF. The CDR3 bases are TGTGCCAGCAGCTTACTAGGCGGGACCACAGATACGCAGTATTTT.

The genes are TRBV11-2 and TRBJ2-2; D is undetermined. The germline gives CDR1 SGHAT, CDR2 FQNNGV. The V gene lost 3 bases and the J gene lost 5 bases, with 10 bases spanning the gap. The CDR3 sequence is 14 residues long. The CDR3 is CASSFRLGTGELFF. In DNA form, the CDR3 reads TGTGCCAGCAGCTTTCGACTGGGTACCGGGGAGCTGTTTTTT.